This is a list of T cell receptor beta chains from one sample in a study of OX40 agonist ivuxolimab in advanced cancers. Generated by immunoSEQ multiplex PCR, the TCRdb table keeps only in-frame clones and is missing some. The table lists fewer than 20,000 clones, about 80% of them singletons. The material was CD4+ or CD8+ T cells sorted from blood, obtained in a trial of the OX40 agonist ivuxolimab. These receptors originate from an adult with an advanced solid tumor such as melanoma, head and neck, liver or kidney cancer. The CDR3 runs from the conserved cysteine through the conserved F or W. The D gene is left open where the match is weak. Size tells how often a clone was seen (once, few, many) or the class of an expanded clone, and some rows leave it out.

J gene: TRBJ2-3; D gene: NA; clone size: few; V gene: TRBV5-1; CDR3 DNA: TGCGCCAGCAGCTCCGACGTCCGGATTAGCACAGATACGCAGTATTTT; CDR3 protein: CASSSDVRISTDTQYF
J gene: TRBJ2-7; D gene: NA; clone size: NA; V gene: TRBV18; CDR3 DNA: TGTGCCAGCTCACTTGTGGGGTTGCCGGACGAGCAGTACTTC; CDR3 protein: CASSLVGLPDEQYF
J gene: TRBJ1-2; D gene: TRBD1; clone size: NA; V gene: TRBV30; CDR3 DNA: TGTGCCTGGAGTACTAGGACAGGGCTCAACTATGGCTACACCTTC; CDR3 protein: CAWSTRTGLNYGYTF
J gene: TRBJ2-2; D gene: NA; clone size: once; V gene: TRBV30; CDR3 DNA: TGTGCCTGGAGTTGGGGGACCGGGGAGCTGTTTTTT; CDR3 protein: CAWSWGTGELFF
J gene: TRBJ1-6; D gene: TRBD1; clone size: NA; V gene: TRBV2; CDR3 DNA: TGTGCCAGCAGGACAGGGAATTCACCCCTCCACTTT; CDR3 protein: CASRTGNSPLHF
J gene: TRBJ1-5; D gene: NA; clone size: NA; V gene: TRBV6-1; CDR3 DNA: TGTGCCAGCAGTGAAATAGGTCCTCGGCGCGGAGGGGCAATGAATCAGCCCCAGCATTTT; CDR3 protein: CASSEIGPRRGGAMNQPQHF
J gene: TRBJ2-3; D gene: TRBD1; clone size: NA; V gene: TRBV6-6; CDR3 DNA: TGTGCCAGCAGTTCGGACAGGGTGTCAGATACGCAGTATTTT; CDR3 protein: CASSSDRVSDTQYF
J gene: TRBJ2-3; D gene: TRBD1; clone size: NA; V gene: TRBV7-9; CDR3 DNA: TGTGCCAGCAGCTTAGGGTTCTCAGGGGGTAAGCTGACAGATACGCAGTATTTT; CDR3 protein: CASSLGFSGGKLTDTQYF
J gene: TRBJ1-2; D gene: NA; clone size: few; V gene: TRBV6-5; CDR3 DNA: TGTGCCAGCAGTTTACGCGGAGCTGATGGCTACACCTTC; CDR3 protein: CASSLRGADGYTF
J gene: TRBJ2-7; D gene: TRBD1; clone size: NA; V gene: TRBV2; CDR3 DNA: TGTGCCAGCGGATCCAACGGACAGGGGGGAGCCTACGAGCAGTACTTC; CDR3 protein: CASGSNGQGGAYEQYF
J gene: TRBJ2-3; D gene: NA; clone size: once; V gene: TRBV9; CDR3 DNA: TGTGCCAGCAGCGTAGTAGGCCCAACTGGACTGTCTAGCACAGATACGCAGTATTTT; CDR3 protein: CASSVVGPTGLSSTDTQYF
J gene: TRBJ2-2; D gene: NA; clone size: NA; V gene: TRBV6-5; CDR3 DNA: TGTGCCAGCAGTACCACCGGGGAGCTGTTTTTT; CDR3 protein: CASSTTGELFF
J gene: TRBJ1-1; D gene: NA; clone size: NA; V gene: TRBV2; CDR3 DNA: TGTGCCAGCAGTGGGTTACAGGGACCGAACACTGAAGCTTTCTTT; CDR3 protein: CASSGLQGPNTEAFF
J gene: TRBJ2-7; D gene: TRBD1; clone size: NA; V gene: TRBV6-1; CDR3 DNA: TGTGCCAGCAGACAGGGGTACGAGCAGTACTTC; CDR3 protein: CASRQGYEQYF
J gene: TRBJ2-7; D gene: TRBD2; clone size: NA; V gene: TRBV4-1; CDR3 DNA: TGCGCCAGCAGTGCTAGCGGGGGGAGCTCCTACGAGCAGTACTTC; CDR3 protein: CASSASGGSSYEQYF
J gene: TRBJ1-6; D gene: NA; clone size: NA; V gene: TRBV9; CDR3 DNA: TGTGCCAGCAGCGTAGTCGAACTTAATTCACCCCTCCACTTT; CDR3 protein: CASSVVELNSPLHF
J gene: TRBJ2-1; D gene: TRBD2; clone size: NA; V gene: TRBV10-3; CDR3 DNA: TGTGCCATCAGTTCCGAGGGAGCGGGGATCTACAATGAGCAGTTCTTC; CDR3 protein: CAISSEGAGIYNEQFF
J gene: TRBJ2-1; D gene: TRBD2; clone size: NA; V gene: TRBV30; CDR3 DNA: TGTGCCTGGAGTTCAGCGGGGGGTGCGGATGAGCAGTTCTTC; CDR3 protein: CAWSSAGGADEQFF
J gene: TRBJ2-3; D gene: NA; clone size: NA; V gene: TRBV19; CDR3 DNA: TGTGCCAGTAGTATGGGCCAGGTACTCGACACGCAGTATTTT; CDR3 protein: CASSMGQVLDTQYF
J gene: TRBJ2-5; D gene: TRBD1; clone size: NA; V gene: TRBV19; CDR3 DNA: TGTGCCAGTAGCCTGACAGGGGGAGAGACCCAGTACTTC; CDR3 protein: CASSLTGGETQYF
J gene: TRBJ2-3; D gene: TRBD2; clone size: NA; V gene: TRBV29-1; CDR3 DNA: TGCAGCGTCCTTAGCGGGGGGGCCGAAGATACGCAGTATTTT; CDR3 protein: CSVLSGGAEDTQYF
J gene: TRBJ2-1; D gene: TRBD2; clone size: NA; V gene: TRBV18; CDR3 DNA: TGTGCCAGCTCACCGGGGGAGGGAACCAATGAGCAGTTCTTC; CDR3 protein: CASSPGEGTNEQFF
J gene: TRBJ2-2; D gene: NA; clone size: NA; V gene: TRBV10-1; CDR3 DNA: TGCGCCAGCAGTGATTCCAGGGGACACGGGGAGCTGTTTTTT; CDR3 protein: CASSDSRGHGELFF
J gene: TRBJ2-5; D gene: NA; clone size: NA; V gene: TRBV13; CDR3 DNA: TGTGCCAGCAGCCCTACCAACCAAGAGACCCAGTACTTC; CDR3 protein: CASSPTNQETQYF
J gene: TRBJ2-2; D gene: TRBD1; clone size: NA; V gene: TRBV9; CDR3 DNA: TGTGCCAGCAGCGTCGGCCAGGGGGCTGCCGGGGAGCTGTTTTTT; CDR3 protein: CASSVGQGAAGELFF
J gene: TRBJ2-3; D gene: NA; clone size: NA; V gene: TRBV7-2; CDR3 DNA: TGTGCCAGCAGCTTAGAGTTAGGGTATCCTACAGATACGCAGTATTTT; CDR3 protein: CASSLELGYPTDTQYF
J gene: TRBJ2-2; D gene: NA; clone size: few; V gene: TRBV6-1; CDR3 DNA: TGTGCCAGCAGGGATAAGTGGACCGGGGAGCTGTTTTTT; CDR3 protein: CASRDKWTGELFF
J gene: TRBJ2-5; D gene: NA; clone size: few; V gene: TRBV9; CDR3 DNA: TGTGCCAGCAGCGTAGGAAGGGAGGCAGAATGGACGGAGACCCAGTACTTC; CDR3 protein: CASSVGREAEWTETQYF
J gene: TRBJ2-7; D gene: TRBD2; clone size: NA; V gene: TRBV5-4; CDR3 DNA: TGTGCCAGCAGCCCTTACTTATCGACTAGCGGGGGAGCCAGATCCTACGAGCAGTACTTC; CDR3 protein: CASSPYLSTSGGARSYEQYF
J gene: TRBJ1-1; D gene: NA; clone size: few; V gene: TRBV30; CDR3 DNA: TGTGCCTGGGATCCTTATGGAGGAATGAACACTGAAGCTTTCTTT; CDR3 protein: CAWDPYGGMNTEAFF
J gene: TRBJ1-5; D gene: TRBD1; clone size: NA; V gene: TRBV19; CDR3 DNA: TGTGCCAGTACAGGACAGGGAGGGGGCAATCAGCCCCAGCATTTT; CDR3 protein: CASTGQGGGNQPQHF
J gene: TRBJ1-1; D gene: NA; clone size: NA; V gene: TRBV6-6; CDR3 DNA: TGTGCCAGCAGTCCCGGGGGCGAGATTGAAGCTTTCTTT; CDR3 protein: CASSPGGEIEAFF
J gene: TRBJ2-7; D gene: TRBD1; clone size: NA; V gene: TRBV4-3; CDR3 DNA: TGCGCCAGCAGCCAAGCAACCGGGACAGGTTCCTACGAGCAGTACTTC; CDR3 protein: CASSQATGTGSYEQYF
J gene: TRBJ2-7; D gene: NA; clone size: NA; V gene: TRBV4-2; CDR3 DNA: TGTGCCAGCAGCCAAGCCGGAGGGAAGCTATACGAGCAGTACTTC; CDR3 protein: CASSQAGGKLYEQYF
J gene: TRBJ2-1; D gene: TRBD2; clone size: NA; V gene: TRBV7-2; CDR3 DNA: TGTGCCAGCAGCCTAATCGGGGGGGCCAATGAGCAGTTCTTC; CDR3 protein: CASSLIGGANEQFF
J gene: TRBJ1-2; D gene: NA; clone size: NA; V gene: TRBV5-5; CDR3 DNA: TGTGCCAGCAGCTTGGTTGTCGGGGGGCCCAACTATGGCTACACCTTC; CDR3 protein: CASSLVVGGPNYGYTF
J gene: TRBJ2-4; D gene: TRBD1; clone size: NA; V gene: TRBV2; CDR3 DNA: TGTGCCAGCACGGATGGGACAGGGGACATGGGGGACATTCAGTACTTC; CDR3 protein: CASTDGTGDMGDIQYF
J gene: TRBJ1-1; D gene: NA; clone size: NA; V gene: TRBV4-1; CDR3 DNA: TGCGCCAGCAGCCAAGAACAGGTAGGGGCCACTGAAGCTTTCTTT; CDR3 protein: CASSQEQVGATEAFF
J gene: TRBJ1-2; D gene: NA; clone size: few; V gene: TRBV5-1; CDR3 DNA: TGCGCCAGCAGCTTTACAGAAAACTATGGCTACACCTTC; CDR3 protein: CASSFTENYGYTF
J gene: TRBJ2-7; D gene: TRBD2; clone size: NA; V gene: TRBV19; CDR3 DNA: TGTGCCAGTAGCCCGACCGGGGGGGCCTACGAGCAGTACTTC; CDR3 protein: CASSPTGGAYEQYF
J gene: TRBJ2-7; D gene: NA; clone size: NA; V gene: TRBV21-1; CDR3 DNA: TGTGCCAGCAGCCACCCCATGGGCCACCCCGGTTACGAGCAGTACTTC; CDR3 protein: CASSHPMGHPGYEQYF
J gene: TRBJ1-1; D gene: NA; clone size: NA; V gene: TRBV27; CDR3 DNA: TGTGCCAGCAGTTTTGAGGGCCCGAACACTGAAGCTTTCTTT; CDR3 protein: CASSFEGPNTEAFF
J gene: TRBJ1-2; D gene: NA; clone size: NA; V gene: TRBV9; CDR3 DNA: TGTGCCAGCAGCGGCCGACTAGGTGGGGCGGGGACCTTC; CDR3 protein: CASSGRLGGAGTF
J gene: TRBJ1-2; D gene: NA; clone size: NA; V gene: TRBV6-5; CDR3 DNA: TGTGCCAGCAGTTACCTGACCCTCCATGGCTACGCCTTC; CDR3 protein: CASSYLTLHGYAF
J gene: TRBJ1-2; D gene: NA; clone size: NA; V gene: TRBV2; CDR3 DNA: TGTGCCACCTCGACAGCCTACACTAACTATGGCTACACCTTC; CDR3 protein: CATSTAYTNYGYTF